The T cell receptor beta chain under discussion was sequenced for a study of T cell repertoires in cytomegalovirus infection. On the study more broadly: The authors relied on CMV epitopes, both recently identified HLA-C-restricted and well-studied HLA-B-restricted. TCR beta signatures that were public indicated CMV infection and matching HLA type.

TCRdb analysed the reads with MiXCR anew, one entry per CDR3 protein. The sample yields around 500,000 distinct CDR3 sequences, 42% seen once. The length of the CDR3 is 16 residues. Germline loops: CDR1 SGHVS, CDR2 FNYEAQ. J lost 4 bases, V lost 5 bases, and 9 bases had no gene match. A word on this clonotype: What it binds is not known.

The chain has TRBV7-6 and TRBJ1-3; 9 positions match TRBD1. The source of this sequence is a human donor in good health (CMV status not recorded). Some clones in this sample may be carry-over from other donors' samples. Sequenced here: cultured PBMCs, sampled from culture after CMV antigen stimulation. The DNA for the CDR3 is TGTGCCAGCAGCCGAGCCGCGGACAGGGGCGGAAACACCATATATTTT. It yields the protein CASSRAADRGGNTIYF. The variable domain in full, completed from reference TRBV7-6 and TRBJ1-3, reads GAGVSQSPRYKVTKRGQDVALRCDPISGHVSLYWYRQALGQGPEFLTYFNYEAQQDKSGLPNDRFSAERPEGSISTLTIQRTEQRDSAMYRCASSRAADRGGNTIYFGEGSWLTVV.